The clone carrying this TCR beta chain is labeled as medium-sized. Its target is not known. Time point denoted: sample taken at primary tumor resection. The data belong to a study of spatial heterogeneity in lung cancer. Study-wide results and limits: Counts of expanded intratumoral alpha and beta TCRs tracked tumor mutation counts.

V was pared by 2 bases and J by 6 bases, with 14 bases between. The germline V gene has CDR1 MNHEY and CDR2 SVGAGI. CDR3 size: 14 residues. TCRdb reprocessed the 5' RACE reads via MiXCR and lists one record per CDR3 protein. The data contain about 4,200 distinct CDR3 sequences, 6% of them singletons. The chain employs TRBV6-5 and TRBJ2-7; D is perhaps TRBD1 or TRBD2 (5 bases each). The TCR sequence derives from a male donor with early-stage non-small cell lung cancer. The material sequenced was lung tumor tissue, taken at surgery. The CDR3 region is CASSYGAARGEQYF. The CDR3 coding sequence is TGTGCCAGCAGTTACGGGGCAGCCCGGGGCGAGCAGTACTTC.